This record covers a single TCR beta chain. The sample comes from a study of patients and donors after allogeneic stem cell transplantation. V lost 3 bases, J lost 7 bases, and 12 bases lay in between. The CDR3 loop spans 14 amino acids. TCRdb itself ran the RT-PCR reads through MiXCR, one entry per CDR3 protein. This repertoire shows roughly 200,000 distinct CDR3 sequences, 35% to 45% found once; its top ten account for around 10%. The TCR originated in a human donor who was either an allogeneic HSCT recipient or a stem cell or donor lymphocyte infusion donor (not recorded which). It is not recorded whose cells these are; they may come from a transplant donor. Sequencing was performed on blood, either unsorted or a sorted T cell fraction (not recorded which). The chain couples TRBV12-3 or TRBV12-4 to TRBJ2-2; D is ambiguous. The CDR3 loop is CASSLATMGGELFF. The CDR3 bases are TGTGCCAGCAGTTTGGCTACCATGGGCGGGGAGCTGTTTTTT.